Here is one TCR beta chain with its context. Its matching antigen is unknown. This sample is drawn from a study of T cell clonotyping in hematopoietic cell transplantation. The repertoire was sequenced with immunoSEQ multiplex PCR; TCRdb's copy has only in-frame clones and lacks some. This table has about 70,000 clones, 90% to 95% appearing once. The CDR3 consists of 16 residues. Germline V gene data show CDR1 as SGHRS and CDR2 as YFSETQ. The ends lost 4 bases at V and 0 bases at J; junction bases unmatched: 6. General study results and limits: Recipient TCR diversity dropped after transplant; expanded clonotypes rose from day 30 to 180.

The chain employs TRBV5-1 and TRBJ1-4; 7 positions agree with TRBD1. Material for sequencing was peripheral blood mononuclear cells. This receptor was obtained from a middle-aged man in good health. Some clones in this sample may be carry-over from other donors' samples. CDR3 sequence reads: CASSRRQGATNEKLFF. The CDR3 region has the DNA TGCGCCAGCAGCCGCCGACAGGGCGCAACTAATGAAAAACTGTTTTTT.